These T cell receptor beta chains were read from a single sample in a study of blood T cell repertoires in COVID-19. The repertoire was sequenced with immunoSEQ multiplex PCR; TCRdb's copy has only in-frame clones and lacks some. The sample shows around 340,000 clones, around 88% of them seen only once. The material sequenced was peripheral blood. The receptor set was obtained from a man aged 25 to 45 with active or convalescent COVID-19. Both conserved end residues are part of each CDR3.

V gene: TRBV29-1; J gene: TRBJ1-1; CDR3 protein: CSVQQGGLNTEAFF
V gene: TRBV1; J gene: TRBJ2-7; CDR3 protein: CTSSHGTGYEQYF
V gene: TRBV4-3; J gene: TRBJ2-5; CDR3 protein: CASSSLAGETQYF
V gene: TRBV25-1; J gene: TRBJ1-4; CDR3 protein: CASSGPAGFEKLFF
V gene: TRBV19; J gene: TRBJ2-7; CDR3 protein: CASSIQGQGFYEQYF
V gene: TRBV5-1; J gene: TRBJ2-1; CDR3 protein: CASSSGTSGRAHNEQFF
V gene: TRBV4-3; J gene: TRBJ1-1; CDR3 protein: CASSLDPGGEAFF
V gene: TRBV5-1; J gene: TRBJ1-5; CDR3 protein: CASSLGPAALNQPQHF
V gene: TRBV2; J gene: TRBJ2-1; CDR3 protein: CAVKGDNEQFF
V gene: TRBV6-4; J gene: TRBJ1-4; CDR3 protein: CASSRTGTDNEKLFF
V gene: TRBV3-1/TRBV3-2; J gene: TRBJ1-3; CDR3 protein: CASSRSDTSGNTIYF
V gene: TRBV18; J gene: TRBJ2-5; CDR3 protein: CASSPLQTSVTLETQYF
V gene: TRBV29-1; J gene: TRBJ2-3; CDR3 protein: CRIEGGGTSTDTQYF
V gene: TRBV12-3/TRBV12-4; J gene: TRBJ1-5; CDR3 protein: CASSTPPQPQHF
V gene: TRBV5-8; J gene: TRBJ1-3; CDR3 protein: CASSAYRGRGGNTIYF
V gene: TRBV12-3/TRBV12-4; J gene: TRBJ2-1; CDR3 protein: CASSLGGRLEQFF
V gene: TRBV28; J gene: TRBJ2-7; CDR3 protein: CASNSPGGDHYEQYF
V gene: TRBV6-1; J gene: TRBJ2-7; CDR3 protein: CASSERMGGMSYEQYF
V gene: TRBV27; J gene: TRBJ1-4; CDR3 protein: CASSYGFATNEKLFF
V gene: TRBV7-3; J gene: TRBJ1-1; CDR3 protein: CASSPPPGRNTEAFF
V gene: TRBV3-1/TRBV3-2; J gene: TRBJ1-1; CDR3 protein: CASSQDRKGGSTEAFF
V gene: TRBV9; J gene: TRBJ2-7; CDR3 protein: CASSGGPGAYEQYF
V gene: TRBV9; J gene: TRBJ2-5; CDR3 protein: CASSATTGAQATQYF
V gene: TRBV10-3; J gene: TRBJ1-5; CDR3 protein: CATVRDPKASQPQHF
V gene: TRBV7-2; J gene: TRBJ1-2; CDR3 protein: CASSPDRGHGYTF
V gene: TRBV6-2/TRBV6-3; J gene: TRBJ1-3; CDR3 protein: CASSRVGNTIYF
V gene: TRBV5-1; J gene: TRBJ2-7; CDR3 protein: CASSLVIAGEQYF
V gene: TRBV11-3; J gene: TRBJ2-1; CDR3 protein: CASSLLRGANEQFF
V gene: TRBV4-1; J gene: TRBJ2-2; CDR3 protein: CASSQRDRGTGELFF
V gene: TRBV30; J gene: TRBJ2-7; CDR3 protein: CAWGGSGYEQYF
V gene: TRBV6-2/TRBV6-3; J gene: TRBJ2-7; CDR3 protein: CASSSPSGRTSYEQYF
V gene: TRBV7-8; J gene: TRBJ1-1; CDR3 protein: CASSLEYSEAFF
V gene: TRBV7-9; J gene: TRBJ1-3; CDR3 protein: CASRGRGNTIYF
V gene: TRBV6-6; J gene: TRBJ2-7; CDR3 protein: CASSYPPGQAGEQYF
V gene: TRBV19; J gene: TRBJ1-1; CDR3 protein: CASRTPSGGKTEAFF
V gene: TRBV12-3/TRBV12-4; J gene: TRBJ1-1; CDR3 protein: CASSFPRTEAFF
V gene: TRBV6-2/TRBV6-3; J gene: TRBJ1-4; CDR3 protein: CASSYGQGIGEKLFF
V gene: TRBV29-1; J gene: TRBJ2-7; CDR3 protein: CSVVAGGEGEQYF
V gene: TRBV18; J gene: TRBJ1-2; CDR3 protein: CASSPLPEDHGYTF
V gene: TRBV12-3/TRBV12-4; J gene: TRBJ1-1; CDR3 protein: CASSRASRTEAFF
V gene: TRBV18; J gene: TRBJ2-7; CDR3 protein: CASSPGTGYEQYF
V gene: TRBV19; J gene: TRBJ2-1; CDR3 protein: CASSIGGGRANEQFF
V gene: TRBV7-9; J gene: TRBJ1-3; CDR3 protein: CASSLGDPGNTIYF
V gene: TRBV19; J gene: TRBJ2-3; CDR3 protein: CASSTGVGQAITDTQYF
V gene: TRBV7-2; J gene: TRBJ1-4; CDR3 protein: CASSLMGDGTGSKLFF
V gene: TRBV20-1; J gene: TRBJ1-4; CDR3 protein: CSALRDNKLFF
V gene: TRBV5-1; J gene: TRBJ2-2; CDR3 protein: CASSGTGGLTGELFF
V gene: TRBV7-2; J gene: TRBJ1-5; CDR3 protein: CASSQGDREESNQPQHF
V gene: TRBV2; J gene: TRBJ1-1; CDR3 protein: CASLPGNTEAFF
V gene: TRBV6-5; J gene: TRBJ2-7; CDR3 protein: CATSYRDRQGDEQYF
V gene: TRBV5-1; J gene: TRBJ2-2; CDR3 protein: CASSFLELGGTGELFF
V gene: TRBV30; J gene: TRBJ2-1; CDR3 protein: CAWSGGGWGRSYNEQFF
V gene: TRBV9; J gene: TRBJ2-1; CDR3 protein: CASSRLAGEGNEQFF
V gene: TRBV11-2; J gene: TRBJ1-1; CDR3 protein: CASSLRGGVGTEAFF
V gene: TRBV5-1; J gene: TRBJ1-1; CDR3 protein: CASSGSGKSAEAFF
V gene: TRBV7-6; J gene: TRBJ2-3; CDR3 protein: CASSLGGGRTDTQYF
V gene: TRBV6-2/TRBV6-3; J gene: TRBJ1-1; CDR3 protein: CASSYIGEVNTEAFF